The 20 T cell receptor beta chains below were found in one sample sequenced in a study of T-cell memory formation after mild COVID-19. MiXCR, applied by TCRdb to the 5' RACE reads, yields one record per CDR3 protein. The sample lists approximately 580,000 distinct CDR3 sequences; 20% were seen once. Specimen: PBMCs or a T cell subset sorted from them (not recorded which). These TCRs come from an adult woman who had mild COVID-19 (a few samples of this study predate the infection). Cell type and time point are not known.

There are a few counts of this clonotype. This chain joins TRBV5-8 and TRBJ1-5; 8 bases match TRBD1. J lost 6 bases, V lost 4 bases, and 6 bases had no gene match. Per the germline V gene, CDR1 is SGHTS and CDR2 is YDEGEE. The length of the CDR3 is 14 residues. CDR3 nucleotides: TGTGCCAGCAGCCAGACAGGGGTTGGTCAGCCCCAGCATTTT. Amino acids: CASSQTGVGQPQHF.

This clonotype was seen repeatedly, ten times or more. This chain uses TRBV7-2 with TRBJ2-3, with 12 bases identical to TRBD2. The CDR3 spans 17 residues. Losses at the gene ends were 5 bases for V and 2 bases for J; bases not matched to a gene: 8. CDR1 is SGHTA, CDR2 FQGNSA, per germline. In DNA, the CDR3 is TGTGCCAGCAGCGCCCTTTGGACTAGCGGGGTCACAGATACGCAGTATTTT. Translated: CASSALWTSGVTDTQYF.

The CDR3 is CASSYSAQGEETQYF. The CDR3 nucleotides read TGTGCCAGCAGTTACTCCGCACAGGGGGAGGAGACCCAGTACTTC. This chain connects TRBV6-6 to TRBJ2-5, with TRBD1 matching over 8 bases. The CDR3 runs to 15 residues. After removal of 0 bases from V and 5 bases from J, the junction contained 5 bases not matched to a gene. Germline values: CDR1 MNHNY, CDR2 SVGAGI (reference sequence).

In this sample, this clonotype turned up many times. The chain recombines TRBV5-8 with TRBJ2-2; 10 nucleotides match TRBD2. Germline V gene data show CDR1 as SGHTS and CDR2 as YDEGEE. The V gene end was trimmed by 3 bases and the J gene end by 4 bases; junction bases not matched to a gene: 6. The CDR3 sequence is 16 residues long. The CDR3 DNA sequence: TGTGCCAGCAGCTCCTGGACTAGCGGAAGCACCGGGGAGCTGTTTTTT. This encodes CASSSWTSGSTGELFF.

The rearrangement links TRBV7-3 to TRBJ2-1, with D perhaps TRBD1 or TRBD2 (6 bases each). The CDR3 has 17 residues. Trimming removed 1 base from V and 6 bases from J, with 19 bases in between. Germline V gene data show CDR1 as SGHTA and CDR2 as FQGTGA. The CDR3: CASSLISGAQVGNEQFF. The CDR3 bases are TGTGCCAGCAGCTTAATCTCGGGGGCGCAGGTGGGCAATGAGCAGTTCTTC.

This clonotype turned up a few times. This chain connects TRBV5-6 to TRBJ1-1; possible D gene TRBD1, 6 bases. V was pared by 3 bases and J by 0 bases, with 15 bases between. CDR3 length: 16 amino acids. The V gene's germline CDR1 is SGHDT and CDR2 YYEEEE. CDR3 sequence: CASSSGARGMNTEAFF. The CDR3, as DNA: TGTGCCAGCAGCTCGGGGGCCAGGGGCATGAACACTGAAGCTTTCTTT.

This clonotype was detected only a few times. The chain recombines TRBV5-1 with TRBJ2-6, with a weak D call TRBD1 (5 bases). Germline-derived CDR1 and CDR2 are SGHRS and YFSETQ. V lost 4 bases, J lost 0 bases, and 14 bases lay in between. The CDR3 totals 17 residues. CDR3 in DNA: TGCGCCAGCAGCCTGCTACAGGTATCCTCTGGGGCCAACGTCCTGACTTTC. Its protein product is CASSLLQVSSGANVLTF.

V is TRBV7-9 and J is TRBJ1-1, with no clear D. CDR3 size: 14 residues. Germline CDR1 SEHNR, CDR2 FQNEAQ (reference sequence). The V end was cut by 1 base, the J end by 1 base, with 7 bases between. The DNA for the CDR3 is TGTGCCAGCAGCTTAGAATGGGAGAACACTGAAGCTTTCTTT. This translates into CASSLEWENTEAFF.

This clonotype showed up just a few times. The chain couples TRBV12-3 or TRBV12-4 to TRBJ1-1, with 10 positions matching TRBD1. With 5 bases clipped from V and 0 bases from J, the junction kept 6 bases outside the gene matches. The CDR3 has 16 amino acids. CDR3 loop: CASSQGTGVLNTEAFF. In DNA form, the CDR3 reads TGTGCCAGCAGTCAAGGGACAGGGGTATTGAACACTGAAGCTTTCTTT.

The gene calls are TRBV30 and TRBJ2-3; 13 nucleotides line up with TRBD2. CDR3 length: 15 amino acids. Germline CDR1 and CDR2: GTSNPN and SVGIG (reference sequence). Trimming cost V 1 base and J 5 bases; bases outside gene matches: 3. CDR3 nucleotides: TGTGCCTGGAGTGGCCGGACTAGCGGGAGAGATACGCAGTATTTT. It specifies CAWSGRTSGRDTQYF.

This clonotype was observed a few times. The chain joins TRBV21-1 to TRBJ2-7. TRBV21-1 is a documented pseudogene. The CDR3 spans 15 residues. CDR3 protein: CASSKAYRESYEQYF. The CDR3 bases are TGTGCCAGCAGCAAAGCGTACAGAGAATCCTACGAGCAGTACTTC.

In its sample, this clonotype was seen a few times. The genes are TRBV9 and TRBJ2-5; possible D gene TRBD2, 6 bases. V was trimmed by 0 bases and J by 5 bases, leaving 11 bases between them. This CDR3 has 14 amino acids. Looked up from germline, CDR1 is SGDLS and CDR2 is YYNGEE. CDR3: CASSVGDFKETQYF. CDR3 coding DNA: TGTGCCAGCAGCGTAGGGGACTTCAAGGAGACCCAGTACTTC.

This clonotype was observed a few times. This rearrangement joins TRBV7-9 to TRBJ2-3; D may match TRBD1 or TRBD2 (5 bases each). The V end was cut by 1 base, the J end by 0 bases, with 8 bases between. The CDR3 is 15 residues long. Germline V gene lookup returns CDR1 SEHNR and CDR2 FQNEAQ (reference sequence). The CDR3 region is CASSLERDSTDTQYF. In nucleotides, the CDR3 is TGTGCCAGCAGCTTAGAGAGGGACAGCACAGATACGCAGTATTTT. Complete variable domain (other parts from reference TRBV7-9 and TRBJ2-3): DTGVSQNPRHKITKRGQNVTFRCDPISEHNRLYWYRQTLGQGPEFLTYFQNEAQLEKSRLLSDRFSAERPKGSFSTLEIQRTEQGDSAMYLCASSLERDSTDTQYFGPGTRLTVL.

This chain uses TRBV2 with TRBJ1-5; D unclear. Germline V gene data show CDR1 as SNHLY and CDR2 as FYNNEI. The CDR3 is 13 residues long. The V end was cut by 6 bases, the J end by 7 bases, with 13 bases between. CDR3 protein: CASRRIFGQPQHF. The CDR3 coding sequence is TGTGCCAGCAGACGGATATTCGGACAGCCCCAGCATTTT.

The chain joins TRBV7-3 to TRBJ2-1; 8 bases line up with TRBD2. Trimming took 5 bases from V and 5 from J; bases not matched to a gene: 11. Per the germline V gene, CDR1 is SGHTA and CDR2 is FQGTGA. The CDR3 consists of 16 residues. For the CDR3, the DNA is TGTGCCAGCAGCCTGGGGGCGGTAGCGGGGAACAATGAGCAGTTCTTC. This gives the protein CASSLGAVAGNNEQFF. Combining the CDR3 with reference TRBV7-3 and TRBJ2-1 gives the whole variable domain GAGVSQTPSNKVTEKGKYVELRCDPISGHTALYWYRQSLGQGPEFLIYFQGTGAADDSGLPNDRFFAVRPEGSVSTLKIQRTERGDSAVYLCASSLGAVAGNNEQFFGPGTRLTVL.

This clonotype was picked up a small number of times. The CDR3 coding sequence is TGTGCCAGCAGTACCGGACTAGCGGCCCGAGTGGAGACCCAGTACTTC. Translating it yields CASSTGLAARVETQYF. The chain combines TRBV6-5 with TRBJ2-5; 10 bases fit TRBD2. J was trimmed by 5 bases and V by 5 bases; bases with no gene match: 11. Germline V gene data show CDR1 as MNHEY and CDR2 as SVGAGI. CDR3 length equals 16 residues.

This clonotype showed up just a few times. One junction end disagrees with the germline gene, perhaps due to a read error. The rearrangement links TRBV7-9 to TRBJ2-7; TRBD2 matches at 7 bases. Germline CDR1 and CDR2: SEHNR and FQNEAQ (reference sequence). The CDR3 sequence is 16 residues long. For the CDR3, the DNA is TGTGCCAGCAGCCTAGCAGGCGGGGGTGGAACCTACGAGCAGTACTTC. It translates to CASSLAGGGGTYEQYF. The whole variable domain, remainder taken from reference TRBV7-9 and TRBJ2-7, is DTGVSQNPRHKITKRGQNVTFRCDPISEHNRLYWYRQTLGQGPEFLTYFQNEAQLEKSRLLSDRFSAERPKGSFSTLEIQRTEQGDSAMYLCASSLAGGGGTYEQYFGPGTRLTVT.

The V call is TRBV4-2, the J call TRBJ1-2; TRBD1 is a possible D gene (5 bases). V was cut by 0 bases and J by 13 bases, with 12 bases left in between. The germline CDR1 and CDR2 sequences are LGHNA and YNFKEQ. The CDR3 length is 12 residues. The CDR3 sequence is CASSQDRGRATF. The DNA for the CDR3 is TGTGCCAGCAGCCAAGATAGGGGTCGTGCCACCTTC.

To note about this clonotype: A much more abundant neighbour one base away suggests this may be a read error. The CDR3 bases are TGCGACAGCAGCTTGACAGCTCCCCAAGAGACCCAGTACTTC. Residues: CDSSLTAPQETQYF. The rearrangement joins TRBV5-1 to TRBJ2-5; D is possibly TRBD1 (5 bases). Germline-derived CDR1 and CDR2 are SGHRS and YFSETQ. The length of the CDR3 is 14 residues.

This chain uses TRBV10-3 with TRBJ1-2; D unclear. Germline V CDR1 and CDR2: ENHRY, SYGVKD. With 0 bases removed from V and 3 bases from J, the gap between germline ends came to 11 bases. The CDR3 has 15 amino acids. The CDR3 coding sequence is TGTGCCATCAGTGAGTCAGTTCTTGGGGACTATGGCTACACCTTC. It yields the protein CAISESVLGDYGYTF.